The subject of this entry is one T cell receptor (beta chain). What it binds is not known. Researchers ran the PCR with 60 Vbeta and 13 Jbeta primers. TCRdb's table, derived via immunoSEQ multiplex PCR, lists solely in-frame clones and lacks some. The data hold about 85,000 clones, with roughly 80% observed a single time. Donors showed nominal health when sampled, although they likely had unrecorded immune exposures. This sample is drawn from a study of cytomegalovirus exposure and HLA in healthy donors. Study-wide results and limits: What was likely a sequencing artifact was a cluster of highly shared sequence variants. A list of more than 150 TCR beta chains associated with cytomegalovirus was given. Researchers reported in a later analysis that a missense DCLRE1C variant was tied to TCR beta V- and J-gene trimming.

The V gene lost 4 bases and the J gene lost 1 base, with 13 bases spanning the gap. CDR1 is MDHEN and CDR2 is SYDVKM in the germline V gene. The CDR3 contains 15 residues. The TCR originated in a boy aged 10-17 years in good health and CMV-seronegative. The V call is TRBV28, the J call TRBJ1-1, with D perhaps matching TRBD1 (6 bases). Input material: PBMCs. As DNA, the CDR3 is TGTGCCAGCAGTTCCGAGGGGGTCCCGAACACTGAAGCTTTCTTT. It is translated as CASSSEGVPNTEAFF.